Shown below are 15 T cell receptor beta chains from a single sample sequenced in a study of breast tumors, draining lymph nodes, adjacent tissues. TCRdb re-called the multiplex PCR reads with MiXCR, one entry per CDR3 protein. There are over 70,000 distinct CDR3 sequences in the sample; roughly 30% occur only once, and more than 8% lies in the top ten. Samples came from axillary lymph nodes draining the breast cancer. The sample taken for sequencing was axillary lymph node tissue. All receptors come from a female donor with breast cancer. Some clones in this sample may be carry-over from other donors' samples.

Ten or more counts support this clonotype. The junction differs from germline at one of its ends, possibly a read error. This chain joins TRBV6-2 or TRBV6-3 and TRBJ1-5, with a possible D match to TRBD1 (5 bases). This CDR3 spans 15 amino acids. Germline V gene sequence: CDR1 MNHEY, CDR2 SVGEGT. The CDR3 region is CASSHSYPGKQPQHF. The CDR3 nucleotides read TGTGCCAGCAGTCACTCCTACCCAGGGAAACAGCCCCAGCATTTT.

The table lists this clonotype with many counts. J is TRBJ2-7 and V is TRBV7-9, with 7 bases fitting TRBD1. In germline, CDR1 is SEHNR, CDR2 FQNEAQ (reference sequence). The CDR3 totals 15 residues. V lost 4 bases and J lost 3; bases outside the gene matches: 9. CDR3 DNA sequence: TGTGCCAGCAGCTCAGGGGACAGTAAAAACTACGAGCAGTACTTC. Translating it yields CASSSGDSKNYEQYF.

This clonotype has more than one count but fewer than ten. The rearrangement links TRBV19 to TRBJ1-1, with a possible D match to TRBD1 (5 bases). From germline, CDR1 is LNHDA and CDR2 SQIVND (reference sequence). V was trimmed by 6 bases and J by 4 bases, leaving 15 bases between them. This CDR3 is built from 14 residues. CDR3 sequence (DNA): TGTGCCAGTAGAGCAGGGAGTAGCGGCACTGAAGCTTTCTTT. It codes for CASRAGSSGTEAFF.

In its sample, this clonotype was seen many times. The rearrangement uses TRBV28 and TRBJ2-3, with a possible D match to TRBD1 (5 bases). The CDR3 loop spans 15 amino acids. V lost 5 bases and J 2 bases, leaving 14 bases between the germline ends. Germline CDR1 is MDHEN and CDR2 is SYDVKM. For the CDR3, the DNA is TGTGCCAGCAGTCCCCCGGACAAGATCACAGATACGCAGTATTTT. Encoded protein: CASSPPDKITDTQYF. Combining the CDR3 with reference TRBV28 and TRBJ2-3 gives the whole variable domain DVKVTQSSRYLVKRTGEKVFLECVQDMDHENMFWYRQDPGLGLRLIYFSYDVKMKEKGDIPEGYSVSREKKERFSLILESASTNQTSMYLCASSPPDKITDTQYFGPGTRLTVL.

In this sample, this clonotype turned up many times. The chain is built from TRBV12-3 or TRBV12-4 and TRBJ2-5; TRBD2 matches at 13 bases. The CDR3 runs 15 residues. V lost 7 bases, J lost 5 bases, and 7 bases stayed unmatched. The CDR3 region has the DNA TGTGCCAGCACCGGTGGGACTAGCGGGACCGAGACCCAGTACTTC. Translated: CASTGGTSGTETQYF.

The chain is built from TRBV27 and TRBJ2-1; 8 bases are shared with TRBD1. V lost 6 bases and J lost 6; bases outside the gene matches: 13. The CDR3 totals 16 residues. CDR1 and CDR2 from the germline V gene are MNHEY and SMNVEV (reference sequence). The chain's CDR3 is CASSLGPGQAFNEQFF. DNA of the CDR3: TGTGCCAGCAGCCTAGGTCCGGGACAGGCTTTCAATGAGCAGTTCTTC.

This clonotype occurred many times. The CDR3 here is CSARGFGSSYNEQFF. CDR3 in DNA: TGCAGTGCTAGAGGCTTCGGGAGTTCCTACAATGAGCAGTTCTTC. The chain recombines TRBV20-1 with TRBJ2-1, with a weak D call TRBD2 (6 bases). Germline V gene sequence: CDR1 DFQATT, CDR2 SNEGSKA (reference sequence). V lost 1 base and J 1 base, leaving 11 bases between the germline ends. The length of the CDR3 is 15 residues.

With regard to this clonotype: Germline is not matched at one junction end, which may reflect a read error. The chain is built from TRBV4-3 and TRBJ2-2; 12 bases map to TRBD2. The germline CDR1 and CDR2 sequences are LGHNA and YSLEER. This CDR3 is built from 18 residues. The CDR3 loop reads CASSQELGTSGRPGELFF. The CDR3 region has the DNA TGCGCCAGCAGCCAAGAATTGGGGACTAGCGGGCGCCCCGGGGAGCTGTTCTTT.

This clonotype was counted many times. This sequence joins TRBV6-1 and TRBJ2-3; TRBD1 is a possible D gene (6 bases). Trimming shortened V by 4 bases and J by 6 bases, and 17 bases separated the two germline ends. Germline V CDR1 and CDR2: MNHNS, SASEGT. The CDR3 is made up of 15 amino acids. The chain's CDR3 is CASSGETGGGDTQYF. As DNA, the CDR3 is TGTGCCAGCAGTGGGGAGACAGGTGGGGGCGATACGCAGTATTTT.

This clonotype was seen at least ten times. V is TRBV5-8 and J is TRBJ2-5; 10 bases fit TRBD1. Germline V gives CDR1 SGHTS, CDR2 YDEGEE. The J segment lost 5 bases and the V segment lost 4 bases, leaving 2 bases of the junction unmatched. This CDR3 has 13 amino acids. The CDR3 here is CASSDRGRETQYF. The CDR3 region has the DNA TGTGCCAGCAGCGACAGGGGGCGCGAGACCCAGTACTTC.

The table lists this clonotype with many counts. This rearrangement joins TRBV19 to TRBJ1-4; D ambiguous. Germline CDR1 and CDR2: LNHDA and SQIVND (reference sequence). This CDR3 contains 15 residues. V shed 1 base and J shed 4 bases, with 10 bases lying between them. CDR3 nucleotides: TGTGCCAGTAGTATAGTTGCGGGCCTTAATGAAAAACTGTTTTTT. Amino acids: CASSIVAGLNEKLFF.

As regards this clonotype: A much larger clone sits a single nucleotide away, making a read error possible. Because the CDR3 is missing its conserved closing phenylalanine or tryptophan, this is likely a read error. Here the CDR3 DNA reads TGTGCCAGCAGCTTAAGTCATGTGGCTAGCGGGAGTAGGCTCGGGGAGCTGTTTCTT. Residues: CASSLSHVASGSRLGELFL. V is TRBV7-8 and J is TRBJ2-2; 10 nucleotides align to TRBD2. CDR1 is SGHVS and CDR2 is FQNEAQ in the germline V gene. With 2 bases clipped from V and 7 bases from J, the junction kept 16 bases outside the gene matches. This CDR3 comprises 19 residues.

Details on this clonotype: No conserved phenylalanine or tryptophan ends this CDR3, so it is likely a read error. V usage is TRBV7-9 and J usage is TRBJ2-3; 7 nucleotides agree with TRBD2. The CDR3 is made up of 14 amino acids. With V trimmed by 4 bases and J by 8 bases, 9 bases remained unmatched. Germline V gives CDR1 SEHNR, CDR2 FQNEAQ (reference sequence). The CDR3 sequence is CASSSGRGVSTQYL. The CDR3, as DNA: TGTGCCAGCAGCTCGGGTCGGGGGGTGAGTACGCAGTATCTT.

CDR3 region: CASSLYGTSGQDNEQFF. In nucleotides, the CDR3 is TGTGCCAGCAGCCTCTATGGGACTAGCGGCCAAGACAATGAGCAGTTCTTC. The chain carries TRBV7-3 and TRBJ2-1; 11 bases align to TRBD2. Trimming at V came to 5 bases and at J to 5 bases, leaving 11 bases not matched to a gene. The CDR3 is 17 residues long. The germline gives CDR1 SGHTA, CDR2 FQGTGA.

For this clonotype: This could be a read error, since a much larger clone is one nucleotide away. This chain connects TRBV19 to TRBJ2-4; D might be TRBD1 or TRBD2, each matching 5 bases. Germline values: CDR1 LNHDA, CDR2 SQIVND (reference sequence). The CDR3 extends over 16 amino acids. The V end was cut by 7 bases, the J end by 7 bases, with 23 bases between. CDR3 coding DNA: TGTGCCAGTAAGGGTCCCCGGGGCCCCAAGGATAACATTCAGTACTTC. Protein product: CASKGPRGPKDNIQYF.